Each of the 31 T cell receptor beta chains below was sequenced from the same sample in a study of T cell responses to AZD1222 COVID-19 vaccine. The table came from immunoSEQ multiplex PCR; TCRdb's copy has only in-frame clones and leaves some out. Found here are 90,000 to 100,000 clones, 70% to 90% of them singletons; the top ten hold around 3.1%. Specimen: peripheral blood, collected on day 0 of AZD1222 vaccination. The receptors were gathered from an adult in good health.

This clone was observed a few times. The V call is TRBV5-4, the J call TRBJ1-2; 12 bases are shared with TRBD1. The V gene's germline CDR1 is SGHNT and CDR2 YYREEE (reference sequence). Unmatched junction bases numbered 4, after V lost 8 bases and J lost 8 bases. The CDR3 consists of 12 residues. For the CDR3, the DNA is TGTGCCAGTACCGGGACAGGGGGCGGCTACACCTTC. Translation gives CASTGTGGGYTF.

CDR3 protein: CASSLGPGGRVVFF. The CDR3 DNA reads as TGTGCCAGCAGCTTGGGGCCAGGGGGCCGAGTGGTGTTTTTT. V is TRBV5-5 and J is TRBJ1-4; 8 bases agree with TRBD1. The CDR3 runs to 14 residues. J lost 15 bases, V lost 0 bases, and 10 bases had no gene match. Germline loops: CDR1 SGHKS, CDR2 YYEKEE (reference sequence). Looking up the rest from reference TRBV5-5 and TRBJ1-4 gives the full variable domain: DAGVTQSPTHLIKTRGQQVTLRCSPISGHKSVSWYQQVLGQGPQFIFQYYEKEERGRGNFPDRFSARQFPNYSSELNVNALLLGDSALYLCASSLGPGGRVVFFGSGTQLSVL.

This rearrangement joins TRBV2 to TRBJ1-6, with D possibly being TRBD1 (5 bases). Germline V CDR1 and CDR2: SNHLY, FYNNEI. This CDR3 has 14 amino acids. Trimming cost V 6 bases and J 7 bases, with 13 bases left between them. CDR3 sequence reads: CASRVGGVNSPLHF. CDR3 nucleotide sequence: TGTGCCAGCAGGGTTGGGGGGGTGAATTCACCCCTCCACTTT.

The chain combines TRBV6-2 or TRBV6-3 with TRBJ1-1; D is ambiguous. The CDR3 is 14 amino acids. Per the germline V gene, CDR1 is MNHEY and CDR2 is SVGEGT. V shed 3 bases and J shed 1 base, with 9 bases lying between them. This CDR3 is CASSYFGRNTEAFF. The CDR3 DNA is TGTGCCAGCAGTTATTTCGGCAGGAACACTGAAGCTTTCTTT.

This chain connects TRBV4-2 to TRBJ1-6, with TRBD1 matching 7 bases. Germline V gene lookup returns CDR1 LGHNA and CDR2 YNFKEQ. The CDR3 totals 14 residues. The V and J ends lost 1 base and 10 bases, in that order; junction bases with no gene match: 4. CDR3 region: CASSQVQGDSPLHF. CDR3 coding DNA: TGTGCCAGCAGCCAAGTCCAGGGGGACTCACCCCTCCACTTT.

This clone was recorded only once. The CDR3 sequence is CASSQEPGTGFYGYTF. The CDR3 DNA reads as TGTGCCAGCAGCCAAGAACCCGGGACAGGGTTTTACGGCTACACCTTC. The chain couples TRBV4-2 to TRBJ1-2, with 9 bases that match TRBD1. The CDR3 has 16 residues. CDR1 and CDR2 from the germline V gene are LGHNA and YNFKEQ. The V gene end was trimmed by 0 bases and the J gene end by 8 bases; junction bases not matched to a gene: 10.

CDR3 nucleotide sequence: TGTGCCAGCAGCTTAACAGACAGGAAATACAATGGCTACACCTTC. It translates to CASSLTDRKYNGYTF. J is TRBJ1-2 and V is TRBV5-4; possibly TRBD1 for D (6 bases). This CDR3 has 15 residues. Germline V gene data show CDR1 as SGHNT and CDR2 as YYREEE (reference sequence). Trimming removed 2 bases at V and 6 bases at J, with 17 bases between.

CDR3 amino acids: CASSNGLVRDGETQYF. Here the CDR3 DNA reads TGTGCCAGTAGTAACGGACTAGTCAGGGATGGAGAGACCCAGTACTTC. This chain joins TRBV19 and TRBJ2-5; 7 positions match TRBD2. The length of the CDR3 is 16 residues. The junction had 12 bases not matched to a gene; V was cut back by 4 bases and J by 4 bases. Germline-derived CDR1 and CDR2 are LNHDA and SQIVND (reference sequence).

The J gene is TRBJ2-7, the V gene TRBV11-2; TRBD2 matches 9 bases. The V gene's germline CDR1 is SGHAT and CDR2 FQNNGV. The CDR3 covers 14 residues. The J segment lost 1 base and the V segment lost 7 bases, leaving 5 bases of the junction unmatched. The CDR3 DNA reads TGTGCCAGCACCCTAGCGGGACAGTCCTACGAGCAGTACTTC. Translation: CASTLAGQSYEQYF.

The rearrangement links TRBV7-9 to TRBJ2-1; 10 positions match TRBD2. There are 17 residues in the CDR3. Germline loops: CDR1 SEHNR, CDR2 FQNEAQ (reference sequence). Germline trimming cut 4 bases from V and 7 bases from J; bases unmatched to any gene: 13. The CDR3 sequence is CASSSSGSGGAGNEQFF. DNA for the CDR3: TGTGCCAGCAGCTCAAGCGGGAGCGGGGGGGCCGGGAATGAGCAGTTCTTC.

The chain uses TRBV18 and TRBJ2-7; TRBD2 agrees at 9 bases. J lost 4 bases, V lost 2 bases, and 3 bases had no gene match. The CDR3 totals 14 residues. Germline V gene lookup returns CDR1 KGHSH and CDR2 LQKENI. The CDR3 nucleotides read TGTGCCAGCTCACCATCTCTAGCGGGGTACGAGCAGTACGTC. This encodes CASSPSLAGYEQYV.

This chain connects TRBV9 to TRBJ2-1, with D hard to call. The V gene's germline CDR1 is SGDLS and CDR2 YYNGEE. V was cut by 0 bases and J by 0 bases, with 10 bases left in between. This CDR3 region has 16 residues. The DNA for the CDR3 is TGTGCCAGCAGCGTAGTTTTGGAGAGCTCCTACAATGAGCAGTTCTTC. It codes for CASSVVLESSYNEQFF.

This chain links TRBV2 with TRBJ2-7; a possible D gene is TRBD1 (5 bases). CDR1 SNHLY and CDR2 FYNNEI come from the germline V gene. The germline V and J ends were trimmed by 3 bases and 2 bases, with 11 bases remaining between them. This CDR3 contains 14 residues. CDR3 DNA sequence: TGTGCCAGCAGTGAGGCAGGGAAGGCCTACGAGCAGTACGTC. It encodes CASSEAGKAYEQYV.

The sample holds a few counts of this clone. The J gene is TRBJ2-1, the V gene TRBV2, with a possible D match to TRBD1 (5 bases). The CDR3 extends over 12 amino acids. Germline loops: CDR1 SNHLY, CDR2 FYNNEI. V was shortened by 1 base and J by 11 bases, with 9 bases between the two germline ends. In nucleotides, the CDR3 is TGTGCCAGCAGTGAAGGGACAACCAAGCAGTTCTTC. This codes for CASSEGTTKQFF.

This chain uses TRBV27 with TRBJ2-1; D call uncertain. With 5 bases removed from V and 0 bases from J, the gap between germline ends came to 17 bases. CDR1 and CDR2 from the germline V gene are MNHEY and SMNVEV (reference sequence). The CDR3 spans 17 residues. The CDR3 nucleotides read TGTGCCAGCAGTGTCTACTTTGCCAAGAGCTCCTACAATGAGCAGTTCTTC. This translates into CASSVYFAKSSYNEQFF.

This clone was seen only once. The chain couples TRBV12-3 or TRBV12-4 to TRBJ1-2, with TRBD1 as a possible D gene (5 bases). V was trimmed by 4 bases and J by 8 bases, leaving 14 bases between them. The length of the CDR3 is 13 residues. The DNA for the CDR3 is TGTGCCAGCAGTTCCGGGGGGACGGGCGGCTACACCTTC. It encodes CASSSGGTGGYTF.

The rearrangement links TRBV7-8 to TRBJ1-1; 7 bases are a match to TRBD1. The V gene end was trimmed by 5 bases and the J gene end by 1 base; junction bases not matched to a gene: 7. The CDR3 is 15 residues long. Germline-derived CDR1 and CDR2 are SGHVS and FQNEAQ. The CDR3: CASSLNRGPNTEAFF. The CDR3 DNA reads as TGTGCCAGCAGCCTTAACAGGGGCCCGAACACTGAAGCTTTCTTT.

The V call is TRBV11-2, the J call TRBJ1-2; D uncertain. This CDR3 has 15 residues. Germline CDR1 is SGHAT and CDR2 is FQNNGV. Trimming stripped 5 bases from V and 1 base from J, with 14 bases between. CDR3 loop: CASSLRAGFNYGYTF. The CDR3 region has the DNA TGTGCCAGCAGCCTCCGGGCCGGTTTTAACTATGGCTACACCTTC.

CDR3 DNA sequence: TGTGCCAGCAGTTGGGGACAGGGGGCGAATCAGCCCCAGCATTTT. Protein: CASSWGQGANQPQHF. The chain combines TRBV27 with TRBJ1-5; 12 nucleotides agree with TRBD1. Looked up from germline, CDR1 is MNHEY and CDR2 is SMNVEV (reference sequence). This CDR3 spans 15 amino acids. The V and J ends lost 4 bases and 4 bases, in that order; junction bases with no gene match: 2.

This chain uses TRBV2 with TRBJ1-1, with TRBD1 as a possible D gene (5 bases). The germline V and J ends were trimmed by 1 base and 0 bases, with 18 bases remaining between them. The length of the CDR3 is 18 residues. Germline V gene sequence: CDR1 SNHLY, CDR2 FYNNEI. The CDR3 sequence is CASSEVGQGGPMNTEAFF. The DNA for the CDR3 is TGTGCCAGCAGTGAAGTAGGGCAGGGTGGGCCCATGAACACTGAAGCTTTCTTT.

The rearrangement uses TRBV15 and TRBJ1-2, with TRBD1 matching over 7 bases. Per germline, CDR1 LNHNV and CDR2 YYDKDF (reference sequence). This CDR3 has 15 residues. The V gene end was trimmed by 4 bases and the J gene end by 4 bases; junction bases not matched to a gene: 9. CDR3 sequence: CATSTYTGATYGYTF. As DNA, the CDR3 is TGTGCCACCAGCACATATACAGGGGCGACCTATGGCTACACCTTC.

The rearrangement links TRBV11-2 to TRBJ2-1, with a possible D match to TRBD1 (6 bases). With 6 bases removed from V and 0 bases from J, the gap between germline ends came to 15 bases. The CDR3 runs to 16 residues. The V gene's germline CDR1 is SGHAT and CDR2 FQNNGV. CDR3 DNA sequence: TGTGCCAGCAGTAAAACAGGGACCTACTCCTACAATGAGCAGTTCTTC. This encodes CASSKTGTYSYNEQFF.

The rearrangement joins TRBV29-1 to TRBJ1-2; D remains unclear. The CDR3 covers 11 residues. V gave up 7 bases and J gave up 5 bases, with 11 bases separating them. Germline assignment: CDR1 SQVTM and CDR2 ANQGSEA. Written as DNA, the CDR3 is TGCAGCGCCCAATCGGGTTATGGCTACACCTTC. It codes for CSAQSGYGYTF.

The V gene is TRBV24-1, the J gene TRBJ1-1; 11 nucleotides agree with TRBD1. Germline assignment: CDR1 KGHDR and CDR2 SFDVKD. The CDR3 length is 16 residues. V dropped 3 bases and J dropped 0; count of bases not matched to a gene: 2. DNA for the CDR3: TGTGCCACCAGTGATGCGGGACAGGGGGTGAACACTGAAGCTTTCTTT. This gives the protein CATSDAGQGVNTEAFF.

This chain joins TRBV3-1 (or the pseudogene TRBV3-2) and TRBJ2-7; D not certain. Trimming removed 3 bases from V and 2 bases from J, with 11 bases in between. The germline gives CDR1 LGHDT, CDR2 YNNKEL (reference sequence). The CDR3 is 14 amino acids. CDR3 DNA: TGTGCCAGCAGCCAGTATCATGGGGCCTACGAGCAGTACTTC. Amino acids: CASSQYHGAYEQYF.

The chain carries TRBV7-2 and TRBJ2-2; 8 bases map to TRBD2. The CDR3 consists of 15 residues. Trimming cost V 5 bases and J 1 base; bases outside gene matches: 3. CDR1 SGHTA and CDR2 FQGNSA come from the germline V gene. The CDR3 is CASSATSGNTGELFF. Here the CDR3 DNA reads TGTGCCAGCAGCGCAACTAGCGGGAACACCGGGGAGCTGTTTTTT.

This rearrangement joins TRBV11-2 to TRBJ1-4; D gene uncertain. Germline loops: CDR1 SGHAT, CDR2 FQNNGV. There are 14 residues in the CDR3. V was clipped by 2 bases and J by 0 bases, with 4 bases between them. The DNA of the CDR3 is TGTGCCAGCAGCTTATTGGCAACTAATGAAAAACTGTTTTTT. Residues: CASSLLATNEKLFF.

This chain joins TRBV3-1 (or the pseudogene TRBV3-2) and TRBJ1-1, with D unresolved. The CDR3 is made up of 13 amino acids. Trimming stripped 6 bases from V and 1 base from J, with 9 bases between. Germline CDR1 and CDR2: LGHDT and YNNKEL (reference sequence). This CDR3 reads CASRLGANTEAFF. In nucleotides, the CDR3 is TGTGCCAGCAGACTGGGAGCGAACACTGAAGCTTTCTTT.

The chain is built from TRBV14 and TRBJ1-3; D not certain. The CDR3 is 18 amino acids. The germline gives CDR1 SGHDN, CDR2 FVKESK. Between the trimmed V and J ends, which lost 0 bases and 4 bases, there was a span of 19 bases. CDR3 coding DNA: TGTGCCAGCAGCCAAGATGTGGTGTACGGATACGTAGGAAACACCATATATTTT. Protein product: CASSQDVVYGYVGNTIYF.

Remarks on this clone: The junction differs from germline at one of its ends, possibly a read error. The V and J genes are TRBV5-1 and TRBJ2-2; D may be TRBD1 (6 bases). CDR1 is SGHRS, CDR2 YFSETQ, per germline. The CDR3 has 13 amino acids. This CDR3 is CATSRGVTGELFF. CDR3 bases: TGTGCCACCTCCAGGGGTGTCACCGGGGAGCTGTTTTTT.

Within the sample, this clone is medium-sized. J is TRBJ2-1 and V is TRBV4-2, with 15 bases identical to TRBD2. The J segment lost 7 bases and the V segment lost 0 bases, leaving 1 base of the junction unmatched. The germline V gene encodes CDR1 LGHNA and CDR2 YNFKEQ. This CDR3 has 16 residues. DNA of the CDR3: TGTGCCAGCAGCCAAGACGGACTAGCGGGAGGGAATGAGCAGTTCTTC. It encodes CASSQDGLAGGNEQFF.